Sequencing of this T cell receptor beta chain was carried out in a study of blood T cells in healthy people across ages. Healthy Russian Caucasian donors spanned ages about 6 to 100 years. Findings of the study overall: With age, beta diversity per million T cells declined roughly linearly, significantly by 35 to 40. Naive and antigen-experienced cells could not be conclusively compared, given unsorted PBMCs.

With respect to this clonotype: Its matching antigen is unknown.

CDR3 size: 11 residues. The V and J ends lost 6 bases and 8 bases respectively, with 8 bases between them. It was with a sample-barcoded 5' primer and a J-beta primer mix that a second PCR of roughly 6 to 12 cycles was run. Unique molecular identifiers of 12 random nucleotides labeled each cDNA. TCRdb fed the 5' RACE reads into MiXCR, producing one record per CDR3 protein. This table has about 1.8 million distinct CDR3 sequences, about 50% appearing once. This chain joins TRBV12-3 or TRBV12-4 and TRBJ2-1; D is uncertain. Sequencing was done on a sample of blood. The sequence derives from a woman in her forties in good health. CDR3 sequence: CASRTGHEQFF. DNA for the CDR3: TGTGCCAGCAGAACGGGCCATGAGCAGTTCTTC.